A single sample gave rise to the 18 T cell receptor beta chains below, sequenced in a study of graft-versus-host responses after intestinal transplantation. Produced via immunoSEQ multiplex PCR; TCRdb's table is partial and in-frame only. The data show approximately 24,000 clones, around 95% seen once. Sequenced here: PBMCs, sampled nearly 31 days after intestinal transplant. Receptors originate from a human patient who received an intestinal transplant, so some T cells may come from the graft donor.

The sample holds a few counts of this clone. The rearrangement uses TRBV7-9 and TRBJ2-7; TRBD1 matches 12 bases. The CDR3 consists of 16 residues. After removal of 5 bases from V and 4 bases from J, the junction contained 9 bases not matched to a gene. Germline assignment: CDR1 SEHNR and CDR2 FQNEAQ (reference sequence). The CDR3 region is CASSQREGQGAYEQYF. CDR3 DNA sequence: TGTGCCAGCAGCCAGAGGGAGGGACAGGGGGCGTACGAGCAGTACTTC.

A remark on this clone: Other DNA sequences in the sample encode the same CDR3. The V call is TRBV5-1, the J call TRBJ2-4; D may be TRBD1 (5 bases). CDR1 SGHRS and CDR2 YFSETQ come from the germline V gene. Trimming took 1 base from V and 1 from J, leaving 24 bases between them. The CDR3 is 20 residues long. The CDR3 sequence is CASSLFQGPRLKVAKNIQYF. The CDR3 DNA is TGCGCCAGCAGCTTGTTTCAGGGCCCGCGTTTGAAGGTGGCCAAAAACATTCAGTACTTC.

J is TRBJ1-6 and V is TRBV5-6; no reliable D call. The CDR3 spans 16 residues. Looked up from germline, CDR1 is SGHDT and CDR2 is YYEEEE. V lost 0 bases and J lost 0, with 7 bases in between. This chain's CDR3 is CASSLALSSYNSPLHF. The CDR3 region has the DNA TGTGCCAGCAGCTTGGCGCTGAGCTCCTATAATTCACCCCTCCACTTT.

The V and J genes are TRBV19 and TRBJ2-7; 8 nucleotides agree with TRBD2. V dropped 6 bases and J dropped 4; count of bases not matched to a gene: 5. The V gene's germline CDR1 is LNHDA and CDR2 SQIVND (reference sequence). The CDR3 length is 13 residues. The CDR3 spells CASSTLAGYEQYF. The CDR3 DNA follows: TGTGCCAGTAGCACTTTAGCGGGATACGAGCAGTACTTC.

The V and J genes are TRBV4-2 and TRBJ1-1; D is undetermined. This CDR3 is built from 15 residues. The germline V gene has CDR1 LGHNA and CDR2 YNFKEQ. Between the trimmed V and J ends, which lost 0 bases and 0 bases, there was a span of 8 bases. The CDR3 reads CASSQEPAVNTEAFF. The CDR3 nucleotides read TGTGCCAGCAGCCAAGAGCCCGCGGTGAACACTGAAGCTTTCTTT.

The chain employs TRBV5-1 and TRBJ2-1; weak D call: TRBD2 (6 bases). Germline CDR1 reads SGHRS; CDR2 reads YFSETQ. Trimming shortened V by 0 bases and J by 2 bases, and 12 bases separated the two germline ends. This CDR3 has 16 residues. CDR3 region: CASSLAASSAYNEQFF. The CDR3 bases are TGCGCCAGCAGCTTGGCCGCGTCTAGCGCCTACAATGAGCAGTTCTTC.

The chain couples TRBV28 to TRBJ1-6, with D possibly matching TRBD1 (5 bases). Per the germline V gene, CDR1 is MDHEN and CDR2 is SYDVKM. The CDR3 is 14 residues long. V was pared by 8 bases and J by 4 bases, with 12 bases between. CDR3 loop: CASGAASYNSPLHF. The CDR3, as DNA: TGTGCCAGCGGGGCAGCTTCGTATAATTCACCCCTCCACTTT.

This sequence joins TRBV7-9 and TRBJ2-7, with TRBD2 matching over 12 bases. The trim removed 2 bases at V and 4 bases at J, leaving 3 bases unmatched. Germline V gives CDR1 SEHNR, CDR2 FQNEAQ (reference sequence). This CDR3 has 15 residues. The CDR3 sequence: CASSLSGTSGYEQYF. DNA of the CDR3: TGTGCCAGCAGCTTATCCGGGACTAGCGGGTACGAGCAGTACTTC. The full variable domain, its missing parts supplied by reference TRBV7-9 and TRBJ2-7, is DTGVSQNPRHKITKRGQNVTFRCDPISEHNRLYWYRQTLGQGPEFLTYFQNEAQLEKSRLLSDRFSAERPKGSFSTLEIQRTEQGDSAMYLCASSLSGTSGYEQYFGPGTRLTVT.

The chain has TRBV14 and TRBJ1-2; the D is unclear. CDR3 length: 13 residues. Trimming removed 3 bases at V and 4 bases at J, with 9 bases between. Germline CDR1 SGHDN, CDR2 FVKESK. In DNA form, the CDR3 reads TGTGCCAGCAGCCAGGTTAACAGCTATGGCTACACCTTC. It translates to CASSQVNSYGYTF.

The gene calls are TRBV27 and TRBJ2-1; D remains ambiguous. The CDR3 contains 13 residues. V was pared by 2 bases and J by 6 bases, with 8 bases between. Germline CDR1 is MNHEY and CDR2 is SMNVEV (reference sequence). CDR3 in amino acids: CASSLGVGNEQFF. The CDR3 nucleotides read TGTGCCAGCAGTTTAGGGGTGGGCAATGAGCAGTTCTTC.

Regarding this clone: This likely comes from a read error, as the CDR3 has no conserved phenylalanine or tryptophan at its end. The chain is built from TRBV5-1 and TRBJ2-7; 7 bases match TRBD2. V gave up 3 bases and J gave up 3 bases; unmatched junction bases: 15. The CDR3 is 17 amino acids. Germline CDR1 reads SGHRS; CDR2 reads YFSETQ. The DNA for the CDR3 is TGCGCCAGCAGCTGGGTGGGGATGGCGGGAGCGGTCTACGAGCAGTACCTC. It codes for CASSWVGMAGAVYEQYL.

The CDR3 loop reads CASSRGQGWETQYF. In DNA, the CDR3 is TGTGCCAGCAGCCGGGGACAGGGTTGGGAGACCCAGTACTTC. V usage is TRBV5-4 and J usage is TRBJ2-5; 9 bases align to TRBD1. Trimming cost V 4 bases and J 5 bases; bases outside gene matches: 6. This CDR3 comprises 14 residues. Germline loops: CDR1 SGHNT, CDR2 YYREEE (reference sequence).

The rearrangement links TRBV4-1 to TRBJ1-2; D ambiguous. Per the germline V gene, CDR1 is MGHRA and CDR2 is YSYEKL. The CDR3 length is 15 residues. The V end was cut by 0 bases, the J end by 2 bases, with 10 bases between. In DNA form, the CDR3 reads TGCGCCAGCAGCCAAGACATGAGGACCAACTATGGCTACACCTTC. This translates into CASSQDMRTNYGYTF.

The J gene is TRBJ1-4, the V gene TRBV7-7, with 9 nucleotides matching TRBD1. V shed 5 bases and J 8 bases; nucleotides not matched to a gene: 3. The CDR3 loop spans 13 amino acids. Germline V gene lookup returns CDR1 SSHAT and CDR2 FNYEAQ (reference sequence). CDR3 amino acids: CASSPGQGEKLFF. CDR3 sequence (DNA): TGTGCCAGCAGCCCGGGACAGGGAGAAAAACTGTTTTTT.

V is TRBV28 and J is TRBJ2-1, with D perhaps matching TRBD2 (6 bases). The CDR3 has 14 residues. V was pared by 5 bases and J by 8 bases, with 16 bases between. CDR1 MDHEN and CDR2 SYDVKM come from the germline V gene. The CDR3 region has the DNA TGTGCCAGCAGTAAAACGGGAGTCATCGATGAGCAGTTCTTC. Translated, it gives CASSKTGVIDEQFF.

The rearrangement joins TRBV7-2 to TRBJ2-5; 9 bases line up with TRBD1. The DNA end is more similar to TRBJ2-7, so the J call may be wrong. The CDR3 extends over 15 amino acids. Germline V gene data show CDR1 as SGHTA and CDR2 as FQGNSA. In nucleotides, the CDR3 is TGTGCCAGCAGCCCACTCGGGACAGGGTGGAGCGAGCAGTACTTC. It encodes CASSPLGTGWSEQYF.

V is TRBV12-1 and J is TRBJ2-5; no check of the table's D call, TRBD1, against the DNA was made. TRBV12-1 is annotated as a pseudogene. This CDR3 spans 14 amino acids. CDR3 in DNA: TGTGCCAGCAGCAATAAAGACAGTCAAGAGACCCAGTACTTC. Encoded protein: CASSNKDSQETQYF.

For the CDR3, the DNA is TGTGCCAGCACCTACTCTGGGGCCAACGTCCTGACTTTC. Protein sequence: CASTYSGANVLTF. The chain uses TRBV2 and TRBJ2-6; D is unclear. The CDR3 totals 13 residues. Germline-derived CDR1 and CDR2 are SNHLY and FYNNEI. Trimming cost V 7 bases and J 0 bases, with 4 bases left between them.